This is a list of T cell receptor beta chains from one sample in a study of Graves' ophthalmopathy and Graves' hyperthyroidism. TCRdb fed the multiplex PCR reads into MiXCR, producing one record per CDR3 protein. The top ten hold 44% of the sample, which has approximately 700,000 distinct CDR3 sequences, around 40% seen once. Sequencing input: peripheral blood. These TCRs come from an adult man with Graves' ophthalmopathy. The CDR3 runs from the conserved cysteine through the conserved F or W. Fields, in order: V gene, CDR3 protein.

TRBV19,CASSMALRRGRGYEQYF
TRBV9,CASSSSGGLNTEAFF
TRBV25-1,CASSTGAAYTGANVLTF
TRBV7-2,CASSTTGMSNQPQHF
TRBV2,CASSDRDLAEEQYF
TRBV20-1,CSASPGTDNYGYTF
TRBV19,CASTLDRTSAFF
TRBV25-1,CASSFGTETGELFF
TRBV5-8,CASSSGHDEKLFF
TRBV7-2,CASSDRGHYNSPLHF
TRBV14,CASSPLRGGNTIYF
TRBV6-6,CASTRGGGLDSPLHF
TRBV2,CASSEDTGGPEAFF
TRBV28,CASSLDLGGNTIYF
TRBV2,CAIRTNAGTVVQETQYF
TRBV10-3,CAMRTDGGYTF
TRBV12-3/TRBV12-4,CASTPSTRDSFLRHYGYTF
TRBV3-1,CASSQEGGSIRTQYF
TRBV10-3,CASSATQNRNEKLFF
TRBV9,CASSVSFRPTSSMPQYF
TRBV2,CASSFNRNNQPQHF
TRBV20-1,CSARDVGAGNQPQHF